The clone carrying this T cell receptor (beta chain) was observed a few times. Antigen specificity is unknown. At one end the junction does not follow the germline gene, possibly because of a read error. The CDR3 has 15 residues. Germline lookup yields CDR1 SNHLY and CDR2 FYNNEI. The sample comes from a study of T-cell memory formation after mild COVID-19. General study points: The study found contracting CD4+ clones mainly in CM and EM and contracting CD8+ clones in EMRA.

From 5'RACE with constant-segment primers came TCR alpha and TCR beta cDNA libraries that carried sample barcodes and UMIs. TCRdb recomputed calls from the 5' RACE reads with MiXCR, one row per CDR3 protein. The sample contains 470,000 or so distinct CDR3 sequences, about 20% of which appear only once. The chain combines TRBV2 with TRBJ2-7, with 7 bases aligning to TRBD1. The material sequenced was PBMCs or a T cell subset sorted from them (not recorded which). This clonotype was obtained from an adult woman who had mild COVID-19 (a few samples of this study predate the infection). Cell type and time point are not known. Here the CDR3 DNA reads TGTGCCAGCAGCGAAGGGACAGACAGCTCCTACGAGCAGTACTTC. Translation gives CASSEGTDSSYEQYF.